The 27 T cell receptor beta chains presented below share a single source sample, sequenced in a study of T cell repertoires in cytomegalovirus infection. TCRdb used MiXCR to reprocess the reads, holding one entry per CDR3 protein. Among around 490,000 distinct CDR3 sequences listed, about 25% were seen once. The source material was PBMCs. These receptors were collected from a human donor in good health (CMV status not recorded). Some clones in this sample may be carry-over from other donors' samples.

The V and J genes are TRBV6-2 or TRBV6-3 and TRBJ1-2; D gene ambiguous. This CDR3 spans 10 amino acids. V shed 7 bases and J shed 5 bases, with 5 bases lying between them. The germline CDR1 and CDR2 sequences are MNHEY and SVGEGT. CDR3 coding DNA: TGTGCCAGCAAGAGATATGGCTACACCTTC. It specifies CASKRYGYTF.

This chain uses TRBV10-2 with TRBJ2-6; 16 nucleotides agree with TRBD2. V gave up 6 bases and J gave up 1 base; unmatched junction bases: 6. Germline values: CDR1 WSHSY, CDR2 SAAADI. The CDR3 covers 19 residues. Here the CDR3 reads CASSPTGLAGGSGANVLTF. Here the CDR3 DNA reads TGCGCCAGCAGCCCCACGGGACTAGCGGGAGGGTCTGGGGCCAACGTCCTGACTTTC.

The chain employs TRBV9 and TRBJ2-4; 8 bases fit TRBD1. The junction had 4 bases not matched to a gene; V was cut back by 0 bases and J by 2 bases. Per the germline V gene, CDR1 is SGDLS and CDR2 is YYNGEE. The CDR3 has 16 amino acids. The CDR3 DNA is TGTGCCAGCAGCGTAGCCGGGACAGGTCCCAAAAACATTCAGTACTTC. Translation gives CASSVAGTGPKNIQYF.

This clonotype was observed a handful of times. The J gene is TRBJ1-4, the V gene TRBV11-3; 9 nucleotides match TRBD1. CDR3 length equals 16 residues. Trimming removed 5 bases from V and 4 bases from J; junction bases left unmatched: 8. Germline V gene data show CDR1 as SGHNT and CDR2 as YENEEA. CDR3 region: CASSARGTGHNEKLFF. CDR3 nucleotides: TGTGCCAGCAGCGCTCGCGGGACAGGGCATAATGAAAAACTGTTTTTT.

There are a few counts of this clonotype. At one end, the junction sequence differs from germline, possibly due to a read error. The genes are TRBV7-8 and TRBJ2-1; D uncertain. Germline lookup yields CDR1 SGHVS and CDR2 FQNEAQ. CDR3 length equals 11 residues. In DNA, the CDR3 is TGTGCCAGCAGCTTATTCACATATCGGGTCTTC. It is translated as CASSLFTYRVF.

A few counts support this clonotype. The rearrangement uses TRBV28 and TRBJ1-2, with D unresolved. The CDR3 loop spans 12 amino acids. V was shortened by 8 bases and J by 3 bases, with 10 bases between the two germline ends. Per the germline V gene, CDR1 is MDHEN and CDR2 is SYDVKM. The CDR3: CASGGPDYGYTF. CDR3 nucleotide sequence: TGTGCCAGCGGAGGGCCCGACTATGGCTACACCTTC.

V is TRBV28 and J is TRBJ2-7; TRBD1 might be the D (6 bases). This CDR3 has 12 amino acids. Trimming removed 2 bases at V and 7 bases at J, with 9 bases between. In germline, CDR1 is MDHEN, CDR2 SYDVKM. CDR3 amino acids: CASSLGGREQYV. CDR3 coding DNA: TGTGCCAGCAGTTTAGGGGGCAGGGAGCAGTACGTC.

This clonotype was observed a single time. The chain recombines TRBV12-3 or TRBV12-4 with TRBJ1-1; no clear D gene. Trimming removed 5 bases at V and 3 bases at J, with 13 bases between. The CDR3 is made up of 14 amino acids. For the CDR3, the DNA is TGTGCCAGCAGTGCGACCCTCAGGCACACTGAAGCTTTCTTT. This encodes CASSATLRHTEAFF.

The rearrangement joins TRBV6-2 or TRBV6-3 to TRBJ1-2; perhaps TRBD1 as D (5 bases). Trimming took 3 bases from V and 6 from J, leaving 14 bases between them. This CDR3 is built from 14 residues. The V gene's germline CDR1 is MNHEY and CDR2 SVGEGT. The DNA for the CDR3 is TGTGCCAGCAGTTATGTACAGGTGACGGATGGCTACACCTTC. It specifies CASSYVQVTDGYTF.

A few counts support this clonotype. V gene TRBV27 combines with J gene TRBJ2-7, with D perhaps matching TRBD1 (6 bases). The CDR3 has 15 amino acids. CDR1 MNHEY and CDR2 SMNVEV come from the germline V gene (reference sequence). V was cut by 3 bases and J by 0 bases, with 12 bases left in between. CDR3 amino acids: CASSFNPQGSYEQYF. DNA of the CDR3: TGTGCCAGCAGTTTCAACCCACAGGGCTCCTACGAGCAGTACTTC.

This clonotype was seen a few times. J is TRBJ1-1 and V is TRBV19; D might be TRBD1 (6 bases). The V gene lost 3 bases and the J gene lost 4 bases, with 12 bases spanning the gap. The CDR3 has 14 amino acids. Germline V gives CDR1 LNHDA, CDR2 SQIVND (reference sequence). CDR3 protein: CASSIRGLGTEAFF. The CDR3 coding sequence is TGTGCCAGTAGTATTCGGGGGCTCGGCACTGAAGCTTTCTTT.

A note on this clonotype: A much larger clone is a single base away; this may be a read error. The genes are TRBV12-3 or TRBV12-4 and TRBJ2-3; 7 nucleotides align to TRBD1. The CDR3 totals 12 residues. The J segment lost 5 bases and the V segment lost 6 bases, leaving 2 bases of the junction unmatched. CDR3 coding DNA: TGTGCCAGCAGGCGACAGGGAGATACGCAGTATTTT. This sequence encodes CASRRQGDTQYF.

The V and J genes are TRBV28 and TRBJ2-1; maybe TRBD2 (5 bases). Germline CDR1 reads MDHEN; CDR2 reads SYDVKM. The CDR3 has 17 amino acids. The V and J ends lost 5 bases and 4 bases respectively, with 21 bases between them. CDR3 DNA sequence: TGTGCCAGCAGTATCAAACCCGGGAAAAGCCCTTACAATGAGCAGTTCTTC. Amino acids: CASSIKPGKSPYNEQFF. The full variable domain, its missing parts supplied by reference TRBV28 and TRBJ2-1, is DVKVTQSSRYLVKRTGEKVFLECVQDMDHENMFWYRQDPGLGLRLIYFSYDVKMKEKGDIPEGYSVSREKKERFSLILESASTNQTSMYLCASSIKPGKSPYNEQFFGPGTRLTVL.

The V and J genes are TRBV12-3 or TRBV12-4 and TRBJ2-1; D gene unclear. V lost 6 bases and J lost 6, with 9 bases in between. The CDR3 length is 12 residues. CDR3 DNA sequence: TGTGCCAGCAGCTATGTTATCAATGAGCAGTTCTTC. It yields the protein CASSYVINEQFF.

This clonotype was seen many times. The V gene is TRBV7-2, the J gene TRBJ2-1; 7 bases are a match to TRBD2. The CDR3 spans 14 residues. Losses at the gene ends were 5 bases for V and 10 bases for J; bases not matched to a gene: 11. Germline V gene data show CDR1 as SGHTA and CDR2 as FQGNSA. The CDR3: CASSLVGAGREQFF. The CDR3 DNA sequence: TGTGCCAGCAGCCTCGTAGGAGCGGGGAGGGAGCAGTTCTTC.

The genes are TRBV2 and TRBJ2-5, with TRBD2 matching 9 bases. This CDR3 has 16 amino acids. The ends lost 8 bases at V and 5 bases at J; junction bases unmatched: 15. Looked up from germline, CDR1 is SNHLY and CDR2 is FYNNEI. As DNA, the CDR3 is TGTGCCAGCGGTCCCTTAGCGGGAGCGGAAATGGAGACCCAGTACTTC. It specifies CASGPLAGAEMETQYF. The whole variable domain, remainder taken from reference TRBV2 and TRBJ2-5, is EPEVTQTPSHQVTQMGQEVILRCVPISNHLYFYWYRQILGQKVEFLVSFYNNEISEKSEIFDDQFSVERPDGSNFTLKIRSTKLEDSAMYFCASGPLAGAEMETQYFGPGTRLLVL.

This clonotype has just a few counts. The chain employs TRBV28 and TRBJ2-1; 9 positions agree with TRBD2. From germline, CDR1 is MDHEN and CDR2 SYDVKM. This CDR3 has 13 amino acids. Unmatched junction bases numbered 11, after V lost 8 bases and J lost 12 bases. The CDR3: CASLGLSGSVQFF. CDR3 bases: TGTGCCAGCCTGGGGCTTAGCGGGAGTGTGCAGTTCTTC.

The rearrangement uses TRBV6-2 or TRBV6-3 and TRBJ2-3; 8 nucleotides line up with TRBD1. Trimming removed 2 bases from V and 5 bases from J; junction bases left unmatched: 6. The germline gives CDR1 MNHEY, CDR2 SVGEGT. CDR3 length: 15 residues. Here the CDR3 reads CASSYGGQGGDTQYF. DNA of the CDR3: TGTGCCAGCAGTTACGGTGGACAGGGCGGAGATACGCAGTATTTT.

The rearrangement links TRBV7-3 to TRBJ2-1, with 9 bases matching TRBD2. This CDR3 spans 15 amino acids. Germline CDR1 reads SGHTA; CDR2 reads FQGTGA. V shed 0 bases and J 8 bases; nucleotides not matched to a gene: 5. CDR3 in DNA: TGTGCCAGCAGCTTAACACTAGCGGGTCTTCATGAGCAGTTCTTC. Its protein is CASSLTLAGLHEQFF.

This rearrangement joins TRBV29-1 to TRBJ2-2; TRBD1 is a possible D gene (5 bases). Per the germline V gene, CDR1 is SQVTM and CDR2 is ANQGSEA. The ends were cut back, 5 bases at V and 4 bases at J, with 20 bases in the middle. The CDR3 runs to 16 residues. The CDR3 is CSVQNPSQGSTGELFF. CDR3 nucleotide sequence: TGCAGCGTTCAAAACCCCTCCCAGGGTAGCACCGGGGAGCTGTTTTTT.

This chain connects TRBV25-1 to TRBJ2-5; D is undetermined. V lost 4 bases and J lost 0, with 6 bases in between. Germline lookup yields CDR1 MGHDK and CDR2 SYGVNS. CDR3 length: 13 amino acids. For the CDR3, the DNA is TGTGCCAGCAGTGCGAGCTACCAAGAGACCCAGTACTTC. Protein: CASSASYQETQYF.

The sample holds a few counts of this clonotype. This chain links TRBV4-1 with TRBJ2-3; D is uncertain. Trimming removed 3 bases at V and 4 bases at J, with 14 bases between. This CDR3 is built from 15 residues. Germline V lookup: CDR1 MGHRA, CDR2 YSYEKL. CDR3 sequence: CASSQLGPIPDTQYF. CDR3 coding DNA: TGCGCCAGCAGCCAGCTCGGTCCAATCCCAGATACGCAGTATTTT.

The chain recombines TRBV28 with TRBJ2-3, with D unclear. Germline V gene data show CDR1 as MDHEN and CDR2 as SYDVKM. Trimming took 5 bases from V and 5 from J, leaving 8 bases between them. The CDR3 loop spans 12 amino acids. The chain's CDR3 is CASSPLKDTQYF. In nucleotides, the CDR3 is TGTGCCAGCAGTCCTTTGAAAGATACGCAGTATTTT.

CDR3 amino acids: CSGGPASGEQYF. The CDR3 DNA reads as TGCAGCGGTGGTCCCGCTTCGGGGGAGCAGTACTTC. The chain carries TRBV29-1 and TRBJ2-7; a possible D gene is TRBD2 (5 bases). Trimming removed 7 bases at V and 7 bases at J, with 17 bases between. The V gene's germline CDR1 is SQVTM and CDR2 ANQGSEA. This CDR3 has 12 residues.

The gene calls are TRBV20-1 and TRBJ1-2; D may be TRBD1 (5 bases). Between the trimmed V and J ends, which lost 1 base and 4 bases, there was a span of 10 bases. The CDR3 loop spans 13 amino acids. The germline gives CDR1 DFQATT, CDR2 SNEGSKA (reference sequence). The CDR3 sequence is CSARGGSGYGYTF. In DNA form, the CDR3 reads TGCAGTGCTAGAGGGGGGAGCGGCTATGGCTACACCTTC.

The CDR3 region has the DNA TGCAGCGCTGGGGCAGGCCAACTTTACAATGAGCAGTTCTTC. Translation gives CSAGAGQLYNEQFF. The genes are TRBV29-1 and TRBJ2-1, with a tentative D call TRBD1 (5 bases). Germline V gene data show CDR1 as SQVTM and CDR2 as ANQGSEA. CDR3 length: 14 amino acids. Trimming pared 7 bases from V and 4 bases from J, leaving 17 bases between.

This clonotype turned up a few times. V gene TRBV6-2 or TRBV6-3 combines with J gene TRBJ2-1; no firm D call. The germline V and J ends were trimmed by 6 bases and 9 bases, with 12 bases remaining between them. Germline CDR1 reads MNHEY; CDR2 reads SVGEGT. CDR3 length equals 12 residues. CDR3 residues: CASRRPNSEQFF. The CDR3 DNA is TGTGCCAGCAGGAGACCGAATAGTGAGCAGTTCTTC.